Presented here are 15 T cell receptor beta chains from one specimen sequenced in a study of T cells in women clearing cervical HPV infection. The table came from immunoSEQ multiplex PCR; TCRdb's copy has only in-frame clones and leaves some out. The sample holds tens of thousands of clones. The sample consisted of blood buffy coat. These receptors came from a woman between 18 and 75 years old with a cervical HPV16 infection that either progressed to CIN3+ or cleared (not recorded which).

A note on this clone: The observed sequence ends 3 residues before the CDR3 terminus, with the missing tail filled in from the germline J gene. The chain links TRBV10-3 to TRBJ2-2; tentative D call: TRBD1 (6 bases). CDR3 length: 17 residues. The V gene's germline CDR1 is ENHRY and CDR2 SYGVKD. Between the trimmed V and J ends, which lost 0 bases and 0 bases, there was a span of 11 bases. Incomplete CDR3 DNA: TGTGCCATCAGTGAGTCGAAAGGGACAACGAACACCGGGGAG. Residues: CAISESKGTTNTGE. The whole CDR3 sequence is CAISESKGTTNTGELFF.

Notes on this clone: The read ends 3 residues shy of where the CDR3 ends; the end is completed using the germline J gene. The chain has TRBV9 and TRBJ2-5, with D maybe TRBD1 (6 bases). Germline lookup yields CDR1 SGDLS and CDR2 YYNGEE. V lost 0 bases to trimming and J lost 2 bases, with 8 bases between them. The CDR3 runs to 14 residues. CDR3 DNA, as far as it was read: TGTGCCAGCAGCGTAGGGGACACACAAGAGACC. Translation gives CASSVGDTQET. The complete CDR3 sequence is CASSVGDTQETQYF.

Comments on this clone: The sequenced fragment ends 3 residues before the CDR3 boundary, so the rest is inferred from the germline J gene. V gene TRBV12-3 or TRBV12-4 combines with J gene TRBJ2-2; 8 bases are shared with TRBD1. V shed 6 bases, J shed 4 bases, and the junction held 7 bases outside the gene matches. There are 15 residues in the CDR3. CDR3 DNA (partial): TGTGCCAGCAGCAACAGACAGGGGTTCACCGGGGAG. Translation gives CASSNRQGFTGE. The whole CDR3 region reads CASSNRQGFTGELFF.

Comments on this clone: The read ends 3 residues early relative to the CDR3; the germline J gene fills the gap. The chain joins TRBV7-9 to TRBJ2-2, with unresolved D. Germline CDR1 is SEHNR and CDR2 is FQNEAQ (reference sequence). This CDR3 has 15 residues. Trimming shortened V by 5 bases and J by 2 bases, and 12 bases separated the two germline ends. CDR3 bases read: TGTGCCAGCAGCCCTCGGGTGGCCAACACCGGGGAG. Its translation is CASSPRVANTGE. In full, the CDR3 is CASSPRVANTGELFF.

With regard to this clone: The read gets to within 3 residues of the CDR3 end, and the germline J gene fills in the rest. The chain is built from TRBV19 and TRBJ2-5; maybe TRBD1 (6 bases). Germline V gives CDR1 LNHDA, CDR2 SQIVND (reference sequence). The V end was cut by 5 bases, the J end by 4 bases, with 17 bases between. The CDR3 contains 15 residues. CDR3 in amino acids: CASSSSGAGGETQYF. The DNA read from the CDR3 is TGTGCCAGTAGTTCCTCAGGGGCAGGAGGAGAGACC.

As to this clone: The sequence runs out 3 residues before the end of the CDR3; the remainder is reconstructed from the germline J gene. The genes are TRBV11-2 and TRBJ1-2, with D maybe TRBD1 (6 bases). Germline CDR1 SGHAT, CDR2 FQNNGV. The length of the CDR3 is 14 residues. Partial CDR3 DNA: TGTGCCAGCAGCCCAACCAGGACAGTCGGCGGC. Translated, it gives CASSPTRTVGG. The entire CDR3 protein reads CASSPTRTVGGYTF.

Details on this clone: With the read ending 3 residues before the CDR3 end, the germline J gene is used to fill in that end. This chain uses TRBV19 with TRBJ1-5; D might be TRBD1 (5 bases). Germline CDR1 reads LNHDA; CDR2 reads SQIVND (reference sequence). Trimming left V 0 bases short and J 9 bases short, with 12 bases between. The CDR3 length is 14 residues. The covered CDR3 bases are TGTGCCAGTAGTATAGAGCGGGGGAGAGGGCCC. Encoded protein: CASSIERGRGP. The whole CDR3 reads CASSIERGRGPQHF.

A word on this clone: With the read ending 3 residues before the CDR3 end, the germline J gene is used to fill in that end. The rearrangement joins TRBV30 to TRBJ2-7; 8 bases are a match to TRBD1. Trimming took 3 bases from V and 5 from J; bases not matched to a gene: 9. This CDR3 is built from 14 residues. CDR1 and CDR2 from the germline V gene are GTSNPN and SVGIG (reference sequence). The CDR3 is CAWSYRTGSHEQYF. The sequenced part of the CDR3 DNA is TGTGCCTGGAGCTACAGGACAGGGTCGCACGAG.

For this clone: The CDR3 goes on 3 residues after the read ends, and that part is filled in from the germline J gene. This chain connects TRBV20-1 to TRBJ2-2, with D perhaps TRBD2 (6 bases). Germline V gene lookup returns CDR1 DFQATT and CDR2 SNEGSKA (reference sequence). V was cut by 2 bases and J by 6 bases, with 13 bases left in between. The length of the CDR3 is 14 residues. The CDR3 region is CSARRGSSAGELFF. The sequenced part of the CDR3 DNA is TGCAGTGCTAGACGGGGGTCATCAGCCGGGGAG.

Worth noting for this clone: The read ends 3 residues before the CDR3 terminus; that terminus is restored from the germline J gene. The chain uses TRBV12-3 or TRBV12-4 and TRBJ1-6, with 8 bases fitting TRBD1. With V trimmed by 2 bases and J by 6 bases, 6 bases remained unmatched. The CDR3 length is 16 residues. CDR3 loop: CASSLSDRGRNSPLHF. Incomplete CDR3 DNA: TGTGCCAGCAGTTTATCTGACAGGGGTCGTAATTCACCC.

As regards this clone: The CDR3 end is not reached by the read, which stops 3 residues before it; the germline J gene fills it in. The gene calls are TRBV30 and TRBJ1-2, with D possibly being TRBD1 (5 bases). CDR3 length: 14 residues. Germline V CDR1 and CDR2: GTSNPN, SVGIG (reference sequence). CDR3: CAWSLTSGWGGYTF. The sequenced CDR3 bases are TGTGCCTGGAGTCTAACGTCCGGGTGGGGCGGC.

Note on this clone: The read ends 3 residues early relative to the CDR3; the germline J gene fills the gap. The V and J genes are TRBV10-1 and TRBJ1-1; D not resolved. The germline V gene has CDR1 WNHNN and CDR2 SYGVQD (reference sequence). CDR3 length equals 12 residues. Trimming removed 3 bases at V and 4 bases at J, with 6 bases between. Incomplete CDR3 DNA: TGCGCCAGCAGTGAACCAGGCACTGAA. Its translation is CASSEPGTE. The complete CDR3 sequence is CASSEPGTEAFF.

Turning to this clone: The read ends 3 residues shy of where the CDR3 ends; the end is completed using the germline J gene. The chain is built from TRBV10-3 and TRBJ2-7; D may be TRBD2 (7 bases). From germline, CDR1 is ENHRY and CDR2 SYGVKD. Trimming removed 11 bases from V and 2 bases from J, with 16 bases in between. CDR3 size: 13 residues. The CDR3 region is CASAGGGTYEQYF. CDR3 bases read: TGTGCCTCAGCGGGCGGGGGCACCTACGAG.

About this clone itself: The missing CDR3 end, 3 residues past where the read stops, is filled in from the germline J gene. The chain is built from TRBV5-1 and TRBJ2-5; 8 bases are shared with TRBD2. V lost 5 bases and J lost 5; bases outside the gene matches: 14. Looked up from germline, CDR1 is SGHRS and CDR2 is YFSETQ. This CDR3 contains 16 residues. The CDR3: CASRSSGTSSFETQYF. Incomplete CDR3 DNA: TGCGCCAGCAGATCATCCGGGACTAGTTCATTCGAGACC.

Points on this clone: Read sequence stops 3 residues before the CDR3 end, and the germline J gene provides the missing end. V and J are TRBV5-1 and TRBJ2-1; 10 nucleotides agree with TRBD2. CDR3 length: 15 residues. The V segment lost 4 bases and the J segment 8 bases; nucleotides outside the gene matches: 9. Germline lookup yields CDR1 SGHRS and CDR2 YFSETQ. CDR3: CASSSSSGGGDEQFF. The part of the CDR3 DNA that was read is TGCGCCAGCAGCAGCTCTAGCGGGGGTGGGGATGAG.